This T cell receptor (beta chain) was documented in a study of blood T cell repertoires in COVID-19. At the level of the study: COVID-19 samples, acute and convalescent, were from the United States, Italy and Spain. PBMCs, B-cell-depleted T cells, or T cells were the source of the cDNA or gDNA that made up the material.

This clone was counted between two and nine times. Authors' methods: Reference gene primer amplification gave estimated nucleated cell counts. Profiling relied on immunoSEQ multiplex PCR, and the TCRdb table lists in-frame clones only, not all of them. That table supplies the V and J calls and clone size; D and trimming were determined from the DNA. The sample carries about 70,000 clones, roughly 81% recorded once. Deletions cut 4 bases from V and 4 bases from J, with 10 bases between. CDR1 and CDR2 from the germline V gene are MNHEY and SMNVEV (reference sequence). The CDR3 loop spans 13 amino acids.

Source material: peripheral blood. The chain carries TRBV27 and TRBJ1-2; possibly TRBD1 for D (5 bases). This receptor was obtained from a man older than 75 with acute or convalescent COVID-19. This CDR3 is CASSSGYGYGYTF. The DNA of the CDR3 is TGTGCCAGCAGTTCAGGGTACGGCTATGGCTACACCTTC.